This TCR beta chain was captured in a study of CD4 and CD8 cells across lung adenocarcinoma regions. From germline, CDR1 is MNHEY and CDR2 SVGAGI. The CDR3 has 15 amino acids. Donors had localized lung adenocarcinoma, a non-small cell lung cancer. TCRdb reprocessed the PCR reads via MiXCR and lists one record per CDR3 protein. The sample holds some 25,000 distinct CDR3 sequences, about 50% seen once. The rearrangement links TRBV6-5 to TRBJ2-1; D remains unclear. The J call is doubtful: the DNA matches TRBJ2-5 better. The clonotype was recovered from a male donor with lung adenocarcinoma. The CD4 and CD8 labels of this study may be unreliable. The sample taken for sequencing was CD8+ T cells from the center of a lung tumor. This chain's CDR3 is CASSSPLEFQETQYF. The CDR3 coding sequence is TGTGCCAGCAGTTCCCCTCTGGAATTTCAAGAGACCCAGTACTTC.